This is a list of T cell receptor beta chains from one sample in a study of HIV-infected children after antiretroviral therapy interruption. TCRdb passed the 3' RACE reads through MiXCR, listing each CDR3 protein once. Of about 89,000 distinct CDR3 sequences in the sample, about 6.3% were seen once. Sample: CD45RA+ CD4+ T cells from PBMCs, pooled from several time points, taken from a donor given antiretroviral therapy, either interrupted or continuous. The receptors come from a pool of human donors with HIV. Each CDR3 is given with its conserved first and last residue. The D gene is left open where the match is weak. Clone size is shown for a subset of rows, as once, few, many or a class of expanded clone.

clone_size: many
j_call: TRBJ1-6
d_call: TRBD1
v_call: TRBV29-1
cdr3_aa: CSVRDRGTSPLHF
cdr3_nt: TGCAGCGTCCGGGACAGGGGTACTTCACCCCTCCACTTT

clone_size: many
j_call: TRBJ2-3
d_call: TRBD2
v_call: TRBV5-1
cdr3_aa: CASSLLAGGTDTQYF
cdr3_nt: TGCGCCAGCAGCTTGTTAGCGGGAGGGACAGATACGCAGTATTTT

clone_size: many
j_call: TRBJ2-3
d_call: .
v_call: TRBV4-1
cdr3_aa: CASSQERWRVGDTDTQYF
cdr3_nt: TGCGCCAGCAGCCAAGAGAGGTGGAGGGTTGGAGACACAGATACGCAGTATTTT

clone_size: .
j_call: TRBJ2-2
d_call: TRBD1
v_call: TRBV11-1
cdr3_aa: CASSPRTGVNTGELFF
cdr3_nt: TGTGCCAGCAGCCCGAGGACAGGGGTCAACACCGGGGAGCTGTTTTTT

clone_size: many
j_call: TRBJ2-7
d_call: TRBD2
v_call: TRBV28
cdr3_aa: CASRQPGLAVLEQYF
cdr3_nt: TGTGCCAGCAGACAACCGGGACTAGCGGTTCTCGAGCAGTACTTC

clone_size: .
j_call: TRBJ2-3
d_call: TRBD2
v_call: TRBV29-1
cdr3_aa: CSVDKRGGTDTQYF
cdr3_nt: TGCAGCGTTGATAAGCGGGGGGGCACAGATACGCAGTATTTT

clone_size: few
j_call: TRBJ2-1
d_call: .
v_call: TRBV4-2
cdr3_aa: CASRPRGGNEQFF
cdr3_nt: TGTGCCAGCAGACCAAGGGGGGGCAATGAGCAGTTCTTC

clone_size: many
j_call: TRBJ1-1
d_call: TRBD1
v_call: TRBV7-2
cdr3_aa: CASSSYRGGNTEAFF
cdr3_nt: TGTGCCAGCAGCAGTTACAGGGGAGGGAACACTGAAGCTTTCTTT

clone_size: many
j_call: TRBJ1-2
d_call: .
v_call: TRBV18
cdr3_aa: CASSPKGGAYGYTF
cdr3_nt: TGTGCCAGCTCACCGAAAGGGGGGGCCTATGGCTACACCTTC

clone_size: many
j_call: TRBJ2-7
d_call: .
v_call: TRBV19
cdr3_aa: CASSTQVRSYEQYF
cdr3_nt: TGTGCCAGTAGTACCCAGGTTAGATCCTACGAGCAGTACTTC

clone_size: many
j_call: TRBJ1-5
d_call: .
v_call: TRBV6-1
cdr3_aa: CASSEGSVPRANQPQHF
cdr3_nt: TGTGCCAGCAGTGAAGGGAGTGTCCCCCGGGCCAATCAGCCCCAGCATTTT

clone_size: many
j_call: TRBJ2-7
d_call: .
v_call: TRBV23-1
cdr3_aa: CASSQGPRPSSYEQYF
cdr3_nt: TGCGCCAGCAGTCAAGGTCCCAGACCAAGCTCCTACGAGCAGTACTTC

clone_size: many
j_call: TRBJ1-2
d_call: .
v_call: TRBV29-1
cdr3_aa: CSVETDNYGYTF
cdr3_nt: TGCAGCGTTGAGACCGATAACTATGGCTACACCTTC

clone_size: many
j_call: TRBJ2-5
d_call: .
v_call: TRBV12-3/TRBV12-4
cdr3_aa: CASRRGQGRHETQYF
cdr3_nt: TGTGCCAGCAGGCGGGGGCAGGGGAGGCACGAGACCCAGTACTTC

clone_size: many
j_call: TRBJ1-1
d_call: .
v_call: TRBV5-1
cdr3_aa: CASSPSFLGSLNTEAFF
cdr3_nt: TGCGCCAGCAGCCCAAGTTTTTTAGGCAGCCTGAACACTGAAGCTTTCTTT

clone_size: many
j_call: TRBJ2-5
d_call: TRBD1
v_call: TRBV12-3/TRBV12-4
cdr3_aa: CASSRDRSQETQYF
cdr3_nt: TGTGCCAGCAGTCGGGACAGAAGCCAAGAGACCCAGTACTTC

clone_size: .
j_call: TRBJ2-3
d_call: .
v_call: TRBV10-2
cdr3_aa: CASSDRTAILFTDTQYF
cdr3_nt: TGCGCCAGCAGTGACAGGACGGCCATACTATTCACAGATACGCAGTATTTT

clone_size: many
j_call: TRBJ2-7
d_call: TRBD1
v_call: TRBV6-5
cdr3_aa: CASRTGQFDEQYF
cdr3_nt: TGTGCCAGCAGGACGGGACAGTTCGACGAGCAGTACTTC

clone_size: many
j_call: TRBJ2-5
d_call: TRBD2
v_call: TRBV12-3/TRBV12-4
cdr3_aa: CASSIPGGLGRQTQYF
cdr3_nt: TGTGCCAGCAGTATCCCCGGGGGACTAGGTCGCCAGACCCAGTACTTC

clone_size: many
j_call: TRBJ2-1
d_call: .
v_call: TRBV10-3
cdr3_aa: CATQAGSYNEQFF
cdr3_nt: TGTGCCACCCAGGCAGGCTCCTACAATGAGCAGTTCTTC

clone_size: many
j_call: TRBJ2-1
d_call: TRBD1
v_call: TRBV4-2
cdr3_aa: CASKGTDDLRSYNEQFF
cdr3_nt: TGTGCCAGCAAGGGGACAGACGATCTACGCTCCTACAATGAGCAGTTCTTC

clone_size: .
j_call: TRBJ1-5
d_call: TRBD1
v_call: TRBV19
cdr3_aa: CASSPGGAGQPQHF
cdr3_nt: TGTGCCAGTAGTCCAGGGGGCGCAGGGCAGCCCCAGCATTTT

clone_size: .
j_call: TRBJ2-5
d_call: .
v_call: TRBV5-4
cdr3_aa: CVSSSPGRKETQYF
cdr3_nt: TGTGTCAGCAGCAGCCCGGGACGGAAAGAGACCCAGTACTTC

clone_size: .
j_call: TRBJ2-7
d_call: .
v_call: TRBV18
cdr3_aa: CASSPPTRGEQYF
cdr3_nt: TGTGCCAGCTCACCACCCACTAGGGGCGAGCAGTACTTC

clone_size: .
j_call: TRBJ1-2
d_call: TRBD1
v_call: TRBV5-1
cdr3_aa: CASSPETGTAYNYGYTF
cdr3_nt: TGCGCCAGCAGCCCGGAGACCGGGACAGCTTATAACTATGGCTACACCTTC

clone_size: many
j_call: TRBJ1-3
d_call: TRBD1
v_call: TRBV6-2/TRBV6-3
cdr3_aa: CASSYFLQGAGGNTIYF
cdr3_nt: TGTGCCAGCAGTTACTTCCTACAGGGGGCGGGCGGAAACACCATATATTTT

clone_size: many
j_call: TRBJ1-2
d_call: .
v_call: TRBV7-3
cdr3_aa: CASSLSSARDGYTF
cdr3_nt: TGTGCCAGCAGCTTATCCAGTGCGCGAGATGGCTACACCTTC

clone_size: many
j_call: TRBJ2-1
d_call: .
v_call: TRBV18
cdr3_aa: CASSTGRSPYNEQFF
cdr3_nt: TGTGCCAGCTCAACGGGTCGGAGCCCTTACAATGAGCAGTTCTTC

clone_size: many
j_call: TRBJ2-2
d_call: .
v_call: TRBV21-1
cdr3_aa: CASSKEGAEDTGELFF
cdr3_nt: TGTGCCAGCAGCAAAGAGGGAGCAGAAGACACCGGGGAGCTGTTTTTT

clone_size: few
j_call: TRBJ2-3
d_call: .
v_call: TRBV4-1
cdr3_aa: CASRGVRGPLGKQYF
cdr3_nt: TGCGCCAGCAGAGGGGTACGGGGGCCACTTGGGAAGCAGTATTTT

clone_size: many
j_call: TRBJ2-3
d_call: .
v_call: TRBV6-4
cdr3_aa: CASSDSGEFSTDTQYF
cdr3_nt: TGTGCCAGCAGTGACTCAGGGGAGTTTAGCACAGATACGCAGTATTTT

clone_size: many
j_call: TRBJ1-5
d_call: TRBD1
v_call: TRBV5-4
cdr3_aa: CASSLGGGQLDQPQHF
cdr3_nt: TGTGCCAGCAGCCTTGGTGGGGGACAGTTGGATCAGCCCCAGCATTTT

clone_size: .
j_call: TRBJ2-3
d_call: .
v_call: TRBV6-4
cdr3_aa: CASRIQQGTDTQYF
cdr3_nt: TGTGCCAGCAGGATTCAACAGGGCACAGATACGCAGTATTTT

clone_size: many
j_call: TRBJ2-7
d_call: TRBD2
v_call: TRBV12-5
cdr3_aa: CASGFEAGGIYEQYF
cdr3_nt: TGTGCTAGTGGCTTCGAAGCGGGGGGAATCTACGAGCAGTACTTC

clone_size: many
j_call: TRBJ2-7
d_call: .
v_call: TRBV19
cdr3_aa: CASSSNRGGEQYF
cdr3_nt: TGTGCCAGTAGTAGCAACAGGGGGGGCGAGCAGTACTTC

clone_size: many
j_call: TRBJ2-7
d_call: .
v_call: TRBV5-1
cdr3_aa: CASSPGDRAYEQYF
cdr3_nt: TGCGCCAGCAGCCCAGGGGATAGGGCCTACGAGCAGTACTTC

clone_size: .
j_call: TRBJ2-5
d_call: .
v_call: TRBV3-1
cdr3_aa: CASSQEKTQYF
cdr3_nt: TGTGCCAGCAGCCAAGAGAAAACCCAGTACTTC

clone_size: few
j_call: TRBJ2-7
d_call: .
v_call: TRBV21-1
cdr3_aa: CASSKSRGTFTYEQYF
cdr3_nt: TGTGCCAGCAGCAAATCTCGCGGCACCTTTACCTACGAGCAGTACTTC

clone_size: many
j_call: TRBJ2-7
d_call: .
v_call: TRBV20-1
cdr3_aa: CSAPSGGSGYEQYF
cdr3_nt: TGCAGTGCCCCGAGTGGGGGGTCGGGGTACGAGCAGTACTTC

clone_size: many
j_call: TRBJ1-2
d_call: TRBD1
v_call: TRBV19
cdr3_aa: CASSPTGFVSYTF
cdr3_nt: TGTGCCAGTAGTCCGACAGGGTTCGTGAGCTACACCTTC

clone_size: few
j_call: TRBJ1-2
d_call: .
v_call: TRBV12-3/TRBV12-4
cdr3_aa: CASSSPTQGPYGYTF
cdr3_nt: TGTGCCAGCAGTTCGCCTACCCAGGGGCCCTATGGCTACACCTTC

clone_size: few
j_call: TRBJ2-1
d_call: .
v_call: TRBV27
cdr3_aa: CASSLVLLAEQFF
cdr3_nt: TGTGCCAGCAGTTTAGTCCTGTTGGCTGAGCAGTTCTTC

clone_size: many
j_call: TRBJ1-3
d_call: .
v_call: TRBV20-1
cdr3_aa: CSASDRTTGNTIYF
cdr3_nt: TGCAGTGCTTCCGACAGAACGACTGGAAACACCATATATTTT

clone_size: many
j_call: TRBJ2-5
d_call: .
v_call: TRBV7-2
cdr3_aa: CASSYGLETQYF
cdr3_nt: TGTGCCAGCAGCTATGGGCTAGAGACCCAGTACTTC